This TCR beta chain was obtained from a study of cytomegalovirus exposure and HLA in healthy donors. General observations from the study: Rare sequences made up most TCRs, while some public TCRs were found in many donors. Accurate predictions that matched the HLA-A and HLA-B alleles of most subjects were reportedly made from TCR beta sequences.

Looked up from germline, CDR1 is GTSNPN and CDR2 is SVGIG (reference sequence). V lost 4 bases and J 3 bases, leaving 6 bases between the germline ends. This CDR3 comprises 11 residues. Of note for this clone: The antigen is undetermined.

Healthy bone marrow donors made up the cohort. PCR was performed using 60 Vbeta and 13 Jbeta primers. TCRdb keeps only in-frame clones here, not all; method: immunoSEQ multiplex PCR. The table records approximately 210,000 clones, around 87% of them present only once. This receptor was taken from a man aged 25-45 years in good health and CMV-seronegative. Specimen: PBMCs. The chain joins TRBV30 to TRBJ1-1; D gene uncertain. The CDR3 here is CAWIRDTEAFF. The CDR3 bases are TGTGCCTGGATCCGGGACACTGAAGCTTTCTTT.